These 3 T cell receptor beta chains were all obtained from the same sample, sequenced in a study of cytomegalovirus exposure and HLA in healthy donors. Vbeta (60) and Jbeta (13) primers were used in the PCR. Generated by immunoSEQ multiplex PCR, the TCRdb table keeps only in-frame clones and is missing some. The data hold under 200,000 clones, with 75% to 85% observed a single time. Sequenced material: PBMCs. The receptors come from a girl aged 2 to 9 in good health and CMV-seropositive.

J is TRBJ1-4 and V is TRBV5-1, with TRBD1 matching over 10 bases. The trim removed 5 bases at V and 7 bases at J, leaving 5 bases unmatched. The CDR3 runs to 14 residues. Looked up from germline, CDR1 is SGHRS and CDR2 is YFSETQ. CDR3 residues: CASRLGDRGEKLFF. The CDR3 nucleotides read TGCGCCAGCAGACTGGGGGACAGGGGTGAAAAACTGTTTTTT.

Points on this clone: The junction shows a germline mismatch at one end, possibly a read error. The chain couples TRBV7-9 to TRBJ1-1; possibly TRBD1 for D (5 bases). The CDR3 runs to 13 residues. Germline lookup yields CDR1 SEHNR and CDR2 FQNEAQ (reference sequence). The CDR3 loop reads CASSLGAYTEAFF. The CDR3 coding sequence is TGTGCCAGCAGTTTAGGGGCGTACACTGAAGCTTTCTTT.

V usage is TRBV7-9 and J usage is TRBJ2-7; 10 bases are shared with TRBD1. CDR1 is SEHNR and CDR2 is FQNEAQ in the germline V gene (reference sequence). This CDR3 is 15 amino acids long. Trimming at V came to 5 bases and at J to 3 bases, leaving 7 bases not matched to a gene. The CDR3, as DNA: TGTGCCAGCAGCCAGCGACAGGGGGCAGGCTACGAGCAGTACTTC. Encoded protein: CASSQRQGAGYEQYF.